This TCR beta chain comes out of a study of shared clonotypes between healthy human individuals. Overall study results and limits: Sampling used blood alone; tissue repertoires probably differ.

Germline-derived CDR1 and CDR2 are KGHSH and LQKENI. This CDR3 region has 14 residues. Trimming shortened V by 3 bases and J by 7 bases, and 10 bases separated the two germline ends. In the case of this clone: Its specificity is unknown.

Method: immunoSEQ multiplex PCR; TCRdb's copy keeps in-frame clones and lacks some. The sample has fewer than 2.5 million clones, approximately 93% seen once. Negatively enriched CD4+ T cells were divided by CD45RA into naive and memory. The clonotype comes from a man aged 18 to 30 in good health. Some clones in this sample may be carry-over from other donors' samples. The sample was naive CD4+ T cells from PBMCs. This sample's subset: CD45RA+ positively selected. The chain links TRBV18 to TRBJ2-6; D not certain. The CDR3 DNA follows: TGTGCCAGCTCACCTGAAAGGGTCGCCAACGTCCTGACTTTC. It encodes CASSPERVANVLTF.